The 31 T cell receptor beta chains below all came from one sample that was sequenced in a study of T cell repertoires in cytomegalovirus infection. TCRdb itself ran the reads through MiXCR, one entry per CDR3 protein. The table includes hundreds of thousands of distinct CDR3 sequences, 8% to 10% detected once. Sequencing was done on a sample of PBMCs. These TCRs come from a human donor in good health (CMV status not recorded). Some clones in this sample may be carry-over from other donors' samples.

This clonotype was seen a few times. The rearrangement uses TRBV7-3 and TRBJ2-5; D is undetermined. Deletions cut 5 bases from V and 5 bases from J, with 18 bases between. The germline gives CDR1 SGHTA, CDR2 FQGTGA. This CDR3 comprises 15 residues. This CDR3 is CASSPNGLGSETQYF. As DNA, the CDR3 is TGTGCCAGCAGCCCAAACGGCCTGGGTAGCGAGACCCAGTACTTC.

This clonotype was picked up a small number of times. J is TRBJ1-6 and V is TRBV28, with TRBD1 as a possible D gene (6 bases). Trimming stripped 3 bases from V and 10 bases from J, with 10 bases between. CDR1 is MDHEN and CDR2 is SYDVKM in the germline V gene. The CDR3 runs to 13 residues. The CDR3 is CASSFRGQSPLHF. The CDR3 DNA is TGTGCCAGCAGTTTTAGAGGACAGTCACCCCTCCACTTT.

The rearrangement joins TRBV18 to TRBJ1-1, with D tentatively TRBD1 (6 bases). Germline CDR1 is KGHSH and CDR2 is LQKENI. CDR3 length: 14 amino acids. V was clipped by 2 bases and J by 8 bases, with 15 bases between them. The CDR3 spells CASSPYRDILEAFF. The CDR3 DNA follows: TGTGCCAGCTCACCATACAGGGATATTTTAGAAGCTTTCTTT.

This clonotype was seen ten or more times. The chain links TRBV5-1 to TRBJ2-7; D is perhaps TRBD1 (6 bases). This CDR3 contains 15 residues. CDR1 and CDR2 (germline): SGHRS, YFSETQ. V lost 1 base to trimming and J lost 2 bases, with 13 bases between them. In DNA form, the CDR3 reads TGCGCCAGCAGCTTGACCGAAACAGGGACCTACGAGCAGTACTTC. Its protein product is CASSLTETGTYEQYF. The whole variable domain, remainder taken from reference TRBV5-1 and TRBJ2-7, is KAGVTQTPRYLIKTRGQQVTLSCSPISGHRSVSWYQQTPGQGLQFLFEYFSETQRNKGNFPGRFSGRQFSNSRSEMNVSTLELGDSALYLCASSLTETGTYEQYFGPGTRLTVT.

This clonotype was observed a few times. DNA of the CDR3: TGTGCCAGCAGTTACTCGATAGCGGGGGTCCAAGAGACCCAGTACTTC. Translation gives CASSYSIAGVQETQYF. V is TRBV6-2 or TRBV6-3 and J is TRBJ2-5; 9 bases fit TRBD2. The V segment lost 0 bases and the J segment 1 base; nucleotides outside the gene matches: 3. CDR1 and CDR2 (germline): MNHEY, SVGEGT. This CDR3 spans 16 amino acids.

The sample holds a few counts of this clonotype. V usage is TRBV6-6 and J usage is TRBJ2-7; TRBD2 agrees at 7 bases. The CDR3 sequence is 15 residues long. Trimming took 0 bases from V and 5 from J; bases not matched to a gene: 7. Germline V gives CDR1 MNHNY, CDR2 SVGAGI (reference sequence). The CDR3, as DNA: TGTGCCAGCAGTTACTCGGGGGGGAGTTACGACGAGCAGTACTTC. Translation: CASSYSGGSYDEQYF.

In this sample, this clonotype turned up a few times. The chain recombines TRBV12-3 or TRBV12-4 with TRBJ2-1; TRBD2 agrees at 9 bases. This CDR3 region has 18 residues. The ends lost 3 bases at V and 12 bases at J; junction bases unmatched: 21. In DNA form, the CDR3 reads TGTGCCAGCAGTTTTCGGTACAGCGGGGGGCCCGCGAACAGGGTGCAGTTCTTC. Protein product: CASSFRYSGGPANRVQFF.

This clonotype has ten or more counts. This sequence joins TRBV7-2 and TRBJ1-5; D is perhaps TRBD1 (5 bases). Trimming shortened V by 2 bases and J by 3 bases, and 14 bases separated the two germline ends. The CDR3 totals 16 residues. Germline V CDR1 and CDR2: SGHTA, FQGNSA. The CDR3 DNA follows: TGTGCCAGCAGCTTAATAGGGGCGGAAATCAATCAGCCCCAGCATTTT. It translates to CASSLIGAEINQPQHF.

A few counts support this clonotype. This chain links TRBV5-1 with TRBJ2-2; D not resolved. The CDR3 covers 17 residues. Trimming shortened V by 4 bases and J by 0 bases, and 16 bases separated the two germline ends. Germline-derived CDR1 and CDR2 are SGHRS and YFSETQ. The CDR3 sequence: CASSPIGPRANTGELFF. The CDR3 DNA is TGCGCCAGCAGCCCCATTGGCCCTAGGGCGAACACCGGGGAGCTGTTTTTT.

The chain has TRBV19 and TRBJ2-4; tentative D call: TRBD2 (5 bases). The CDR3 covers 17 residues. Trimming removed 3 bases from V and 1 base from J, with 16 bases in between. Germline lookup yields CDR1 LNHDA and CDR2 SQIVND (reference sequence). Here the CDR3 reads CASSIPGSSRAKNIQYF. CDR3 nucleotide sequence: TGTGCCAGTAGTATTCCGGGATCTTCGCGGGCCAAAAACATTCAGTACTTC.

This clonotype came up many times. The chain employs TRBV7-2 and TRBJ2-5; 15 bases fit TRBD2. The CDR3 runs to 17 residues. J gave up 4 bases and V 4 bases, and 7 bases lay outside the gene matches. In germline, CDR1 is SGHTA, CDR2 FQGNSA. In DNA form, the CDR3 reads TGTGCCAGCAGCTACGGACTAGCGGGGGGGATGGGAGAGACCCAGTACTTC. Its translation: CASSYGLAGGMGETQYF.

In its sample, this clonotype was seen a few times. The chain uses TRBV11-3 and TRBJ2-1; possibly TRBD2 for D (6 bases). The V end lost 8 bases, the J end lost 9 bases, and 14 bases lay between the germline ends. Germline lookup yields CDR1 SGHNT and CDR2 YENEEA. The CDR3 consists of 12 residues. As DNA, the CDR3 is TGTGCCAGCGGTTGGGGAGGCGGTGAGCAGTTCTTC. It encodes CASGWGGGEQFF.

This clonotype showed up many times. The V and J genes are TRBV7-2 and TRBJ2-6; 7 bases are a match to TRBD1. The J segment lost 4 bases and the V segment lost 5 bases, leaving 8 bases of the junction unmatched. Germline assignment: CDR1 SGHTA and CDR2 FQGNSA. CDR3 length: 16 residues. CDR3: CASSPDRVSGANVLTF. CDR3 DNA: TGTGCCAGCAGCCCAGACAGGGTGTCCGGGGCCAACGTCCTGACTTTC.

This clonotype was seen at least ten times. J is TRBJ2-1 and V is TRBV6-6; tentative D call: TRBD1 (6 bases). Germline V gene data show CDR1 as MNHNY and CDR2 as SVGAGI (reference sequence). The CDR3 runs to 15 residues. V dropped 7 bases and J dropped 6 bases, with 19 bases sitting between them. In DNA, the CDR3 is TGTGCCAGCAACAACCCGACAGGCCATCGCAATGAGCAGTTCTTC. Encoded protein: CASNNPTGHRNEQFF.

In this sample, this clonotype turned up many times. The chain combines TRBV7-9 with TRBJ2-5; 14 positions agree with TRBD2. V lost 8 bases to trimming and J lost 4 bases; unmatched junction nucleotides: 6. This CDR3 is built from 15 residues. Germline values: CDR1 SEHNR, CDR2 FQNEAQ (reference sequence). This CDR3 reads CASRGLAGGGETQYF. The CDR3 bases are TGTGCCAGCCGAGGACTAGCGGGAGGTGGAGAGACCCAGTACTTC.

This clonotype has only a few counts. The V call is TRBV6-2 or TRBV6-3, the J call TRBJ2-7; D not certain. V shed 2 bases and J shed 6 bases, with 14 bases lying between them. There are 14 residues in the CDR3. Germline V gene sequence: CDR1 MNHEY, CDR2 SVGEGT. CDR3 sequence: CASSYSAAIGEQYF. In DNA, the CDR3 is TGTGCCAGCAGTTACAGCGCCGCGATCGGCGAGCAGTACTTC.

This clonotype was counted at least ten times. V is TRBV11-1 and J is TRBJ2-7; D possibly corresponds to TRBD1 (5 bases). V lost 4 bases to trimming and J lost 3 bases, with 10 bases between them. CDR3 length equals 13 residues. CDR1 is SGHAT and CDR2 is FQDESV in the germline V gene (reference sequence). CDR3 amino acids: CASSSRVGYEQYF. CDR3 bases: TGTGCCAGCAGCTCCAGGGTCGGCTACGAGCAGTACTTC. The entire variable domain, with the rest obtained from reference TRBV11-1 and TRBJ2-7, is as follows: EAEVAQSPRYKITEKSQAVAFWCDPISGHATLYWYRQILGQGPELLVQFQDESVVDDSQLPKDRFSAERLKGVDSTLKIQPAELGDSAMYLCASSSRVGYEQYFGPGTRLTVT.

This clonotype came up a few times. The chain couples TRBV27 to TRBJ2-7; D is uncertain. Trimming took off 0 bases at V and 4 bases at J, with 7 bases between the two ends. The CDR3 runs to 13 residues. Germline V gene sequence: CDR1 MNHEY, CDR2 SMNVEV (reference sequence). The CDR3 protein is CASSLSEGYEQYF. The CDR3, as DNA: TGTGCCAGCAGTTTATCAGAAGGGTACGAGCAGTACTTC.

This clonotype came up a few times. The gene calls are TRBV7-9 and TRBJ1-4, with unresolved D. This CDR3 has 16 amino acids. In germline, CDR1 is SEHNR, CDR2 FQNEAQ (reference sequence). The V and J ends lost 5 bases and 0 bases respectively, with 13 bases between them. The DNA of the CDR3 is TGTGCCAGCAGCCTACGGCCGGTGACAACTAATGAAAAACTGTTTTTT. Protein product: CASSLRPVTTNEKLFF.

This clonotype was seen repeatedly, ten times or more. The V and J genes are TRBV28 and TRBJ2-7; no clear D gene. Germline V CDR1 and CDR2: MDHEN, SYDVKM. This CDR3 has 11 amino acids. Trimming stripped 5 bases from V and 5 bases from J, with 7 bases between. The CDR3 nucleotides read TGTGCCAGCAGTCTCTGGGACGAGCAGTACTTC. It codes for CASSLWDEQYF. The entire variable domain, with the rest obtained from reference TRBV28 and TRBJ2-7, is as follows: DVKVTQSSRYLVKRTGEKVFLECVQDMDHENMFWYRQDPGLGLRLIYFSYDVKMKEKGDIPEGYSVSREKKERFSLILESASTNQTSMYLCASSLWDEQYFGPGTRLTVT.

This clonotype was observed at least ten times. The V call is TRBV29-1, the J call TRBJ1-4, with 7 bases matching TRBD1. The V gene's germline CDR1 is SQVTM and CDR2 ANQGSEA. CDR3 length equals 15 residues. Unmatched junction bases numbered 12, after V lost 4 bases and J lost 7 bases. The CDR3 region is CSVAFERGLSEKLFF. The CDR3 DNA reads TGCAGCGTTGCATTCGAAAGGGGGCTAAGTGAAAAACTGTTTTTT.

The chain combines TRBV6-2 or TRBV6-3 with TRBJ2-5; maybe TRBD2 (7 bases). In germline, CDR1 is MNHEY, CDR2 SVGEGT. The CDR3 is 11 residues long. V was shortened by 8 bases and J by 7 bases, with 11 bases between the two germline ends. CDR3 bases: TGTGCCAGCGGGGGGGCTCGGACCCAGTACTTC. This gives the protein CASGGARTQYF.

In this sample, this clonotype turned up many times. The V call is TRBV7-3, the J call TRBJ2-1, with TRBD1 as a possible D gene (6 bases). Germline assignment: CDR1 SGHTA and CDR2 FQGTGA. This CDR3 has 14 amino acids. The V end lost 5 bases, the J end lost 7 bases, and 15 bases lay between the germline ends. The CDR3 spells CASSPNPGVNEQFF. The CDR3 DNA follows: TGTGCCAGCAGCCCAAACCCAGGGGTAAATGAGCAGTTCTTC. The complete variable domain, with remaining parts taken from reference TRBV7-3 and TRBJ2-1, reads GAGVSQTPSNKVTEKGKYVELRCDPISGHTALYWYRQSLGQGPEFLIYFQGTGAADDSGLPNDRFFAVRPEGSVSTLKIQRTERGDSAVYLCASSPNPGVNEQFFGPGTRLTVL.

Only a few counts were recorded for this clonotype. The chain recombines TRBV6-1 with TRBJ2-7, with 11 bases lining up with TRBD2. V shed 5 bases, J shed 6 bases, and the junction held 6 bases outside the gene matches. This CDR3 has 14 amino acids. CDR1 and CDR2 (germline): MNHNS, SASEGT. CDR3 sequence reads: CASSFTSGGTEQYF. The DNA for the CDR3 is TGTGCCAGCAGTTTTACTAGCGGGGGAACCGAGCAGTACTTC.

This clonotype showed up many times. The chain joins TRBV18 to TRBJ1-2; D unresolved. This CDR3 contains 12 residues. Germline CDR1 and CDR2: KGHSH and LQKENI. The ends were cut back, 8 bases at V and 4 bases at J, with 11 bases in the middle. CDR3: CASSPGSYGYTF. The CDR3 DNA reads as TGTGCCAGCAGCCCCGGGAGCTATGGCTACACCTTC.

This chain joins TRBV4-2 and TRBJ2-7; either TRBD1 or TRBD2 may fit D (5 bases each). Germline CDR1 and CDR2: LGHNA and YNFKEQ. The CDR3 spans 15 residues. Trimming left V 0 bases short and J 1 base short, with 10 bases between. CDR3 sequence reads: CASSQEGDGSYEQYF. The CDR3, as DNA: TGTGCCAGCAGCCAAGAAGGGGACGGATCCTACGAGCAGTACTTC.

CDR3 in amino acids: CSAGVRGAGYNEQFF. DNA for the CDR3: TGCAGTGCAGGAGTGCGGGGGGCCGGCTACAATGAGCAGTTCTTC. This sequence joins TRBV20-1 and TRBJ2-1; 8 positions match TRBD2. J gave up 3 bases and V 6 bases, and 10 bases lay outside the gene matches. CDR3 length equals 15 residues. Germline lookup yields CDR1 DFQATT and CDR2 SNEGSKA (reference sequence).

This clonotype was seen ten or more times. Written as DNA, the CDR3 is TGTGCCAGCAGTTCAAAGACTTGGGCGGATGAAAAACTGTTTTTT. It codes for CASSSKTWADEKLFF. The V call is TRBV12-3 or TRBV12-4, the J call TRBJ1-4; D remains ambiguous. V lost 4 bases and J lost 6, with 15 bases in between. This CDR3 comprises 15 residues.

This clonotype occurred many times. The V call is TRBV7-9, the J call TRBJ1-5, with D hard to call. Germline V gene sequence: CDR1 SEHNR, CDR2 FQNEAQ (reference sequence). The V gene lost 1 base and the J gene lost 0 bases, with 4 bases spanning the gap. The CDR3 totals 14 residues. The chain's CDR3 is CASSLGASNQPQHF. The CDR3 DNA reads TGTGCCAGCAGCTTAGGGGCTAGCAATCAGCCCCAGCATTTT.

This clonotype was seen ten or more times. The gene calls are TRBV7-2 and TRBJ2-1; 10 bases match TRBD2. V was pared by 5 bases and J by 3 bases, with 4 bases of the junction left unmatched. The CDR3 is made up of 15 amino acids. Germline CDR1 is SGHTA and CDR2 is FQGNSA. The CDR3 loop reads CASSRTSGDYNEQFF. The CDR3 coding sequence is TGTGCCAGCAGCCGGACTAGCGGAGACTACAATGAGCAGTTCTTC.

The chain carries TRBV20-1 and TRBJ1-4; D perhaps matches TRBD1 (6 bases). The V and J ends lost 3 bases and 16 bases respectively, with 12 bases between them. This CDR3 has 10 amino acids. Germline V gives CDR1 DFQATT, CDR2 SNEGSKA (reference sequence). The CDR3 spells CSARGGQGFF. The DNA of the CDR3 is TGCAGTGCTAGGGGGGGACAAGGGTTTTTT.